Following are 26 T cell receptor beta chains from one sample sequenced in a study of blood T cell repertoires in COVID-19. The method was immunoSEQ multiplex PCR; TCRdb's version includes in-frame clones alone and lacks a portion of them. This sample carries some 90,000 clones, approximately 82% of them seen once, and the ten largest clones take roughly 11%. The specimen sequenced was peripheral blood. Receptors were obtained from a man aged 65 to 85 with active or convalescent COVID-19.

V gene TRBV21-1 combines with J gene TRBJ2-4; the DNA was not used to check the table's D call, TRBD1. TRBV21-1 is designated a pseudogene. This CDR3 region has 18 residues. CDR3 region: CASSIRGQGNKGKNIQYF. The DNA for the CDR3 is TGTGCCAGCAGCATAAGAGGACAGGGGAATAAGGGCAAAAACATTCAGTACTTC.

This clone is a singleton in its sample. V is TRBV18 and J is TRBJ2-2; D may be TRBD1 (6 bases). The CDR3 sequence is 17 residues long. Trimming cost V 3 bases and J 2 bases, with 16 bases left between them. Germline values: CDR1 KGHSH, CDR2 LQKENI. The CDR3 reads CASSPRSPGTNTGELFF. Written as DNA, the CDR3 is TGTGCCAGCTCACCCAGGTCCCCAGGGACAAACACCGGGGAGCTGTTTTTT.

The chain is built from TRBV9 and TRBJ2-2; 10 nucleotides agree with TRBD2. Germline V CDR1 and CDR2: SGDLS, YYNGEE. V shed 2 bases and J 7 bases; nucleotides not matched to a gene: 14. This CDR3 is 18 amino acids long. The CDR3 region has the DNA TGTGCCAGCAGCGTTTTCCCATCTCTAGCGGGGGCAGACGGGGAGCTGTTTTTT. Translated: CASSVFPSLAGADGELFF.

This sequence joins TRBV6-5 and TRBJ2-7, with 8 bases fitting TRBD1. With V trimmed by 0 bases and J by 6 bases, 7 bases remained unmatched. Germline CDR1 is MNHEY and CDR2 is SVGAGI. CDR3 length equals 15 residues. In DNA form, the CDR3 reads TGTGCCAGCAGTTACTCTAACAGGGGGAAAGTCGAGCAGTACTTC. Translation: CASSYSNRGKVEQYF.

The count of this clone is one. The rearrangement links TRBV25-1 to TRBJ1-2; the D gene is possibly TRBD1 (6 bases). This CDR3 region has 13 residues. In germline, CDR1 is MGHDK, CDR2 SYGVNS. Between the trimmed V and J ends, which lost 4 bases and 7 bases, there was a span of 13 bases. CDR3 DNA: TGTGCCAGCAGTGGAACAGGGCTGGTTGGCTACACCTTC. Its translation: CASSGTGLVGYTF.

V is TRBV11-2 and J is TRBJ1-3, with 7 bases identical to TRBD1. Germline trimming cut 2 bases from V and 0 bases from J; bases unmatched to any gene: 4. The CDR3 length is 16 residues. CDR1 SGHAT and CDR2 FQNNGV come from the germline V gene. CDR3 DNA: TGTGCCAGCAGCTTAAGACAGGGCGGCTCTGGAAACACCATATATTTT. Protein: CASSLRQGGSGNTIYF.

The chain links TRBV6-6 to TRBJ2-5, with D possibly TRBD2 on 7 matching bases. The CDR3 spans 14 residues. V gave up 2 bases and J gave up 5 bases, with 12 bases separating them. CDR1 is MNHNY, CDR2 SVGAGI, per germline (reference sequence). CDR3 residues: CASSYGGAVETQYF. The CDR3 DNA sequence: TGTGCCAGCAGTTACGGGGGGGCTGTTGAGACCCAGTACTTC.

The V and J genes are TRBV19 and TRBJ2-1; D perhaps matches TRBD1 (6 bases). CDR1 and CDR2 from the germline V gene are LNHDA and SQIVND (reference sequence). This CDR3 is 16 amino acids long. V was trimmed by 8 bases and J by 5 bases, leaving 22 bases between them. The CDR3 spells CASDNRDKVFHNEQFF. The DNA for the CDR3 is TGTGCCAGTGACAACAGGGATAAGGTCTTTCACAATGAGCAGTTCTTC.

The CDR3 is CAWRGSGYEQYF. The CDR3, as DNA: TGTGCCTGGCGGGGGTCAGGGTACGAGCAGTACTTC. V usage is TRBV30 and J usage is TRBJ2-7, with D perhaps matching TRBD2 (6 bases). Between the trimmed V and J ends, which lost 5 bases and 4 bases, there was a span of 12 bases. This CDR3 spans 12 amino acids. CDR1 is GTSNPN, CDR2 SVGIG, per germline (reference sequence).

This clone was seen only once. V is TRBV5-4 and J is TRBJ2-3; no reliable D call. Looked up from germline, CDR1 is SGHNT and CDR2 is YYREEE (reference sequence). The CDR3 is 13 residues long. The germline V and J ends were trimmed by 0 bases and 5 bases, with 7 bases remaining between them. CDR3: CASSLAKLDTQYF. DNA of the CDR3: TGTGCCAGCAGCTTGGCCAAACTAGATACGCAGTATTTT.

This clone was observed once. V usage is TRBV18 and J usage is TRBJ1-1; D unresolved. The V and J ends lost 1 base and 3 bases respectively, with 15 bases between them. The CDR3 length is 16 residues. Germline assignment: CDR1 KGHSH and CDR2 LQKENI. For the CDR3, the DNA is TGTGCCAGCTCACCACAAGGTGCGTTTCTAGACACTGAAGCTTTCTTT. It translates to CASSPQGAFLDTEAFF.

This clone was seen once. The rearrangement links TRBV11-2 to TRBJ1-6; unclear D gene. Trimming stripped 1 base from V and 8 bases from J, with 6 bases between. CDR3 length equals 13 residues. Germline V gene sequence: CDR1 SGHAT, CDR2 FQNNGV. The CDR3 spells CASSLGQDSPLHF. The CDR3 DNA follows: TGTGCCAGCAGCTTAGGGCAGGATTCACCCCTCCACTTT. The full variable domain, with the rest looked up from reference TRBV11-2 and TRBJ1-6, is EAGVAQSPRYKIIEKRQSVAFWCNPISGHATLYWYQQILGQGPKLLIQFQNNGVVDDSQLPKDRFSAERLKGVDSTLKIQPAKLEDSAVYLCASSLGQDSPLHFGNGTRLTVT.

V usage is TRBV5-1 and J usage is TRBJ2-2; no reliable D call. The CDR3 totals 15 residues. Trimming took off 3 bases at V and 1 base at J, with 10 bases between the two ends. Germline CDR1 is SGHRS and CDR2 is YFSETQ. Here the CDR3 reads CASSSLVQNTGELFF. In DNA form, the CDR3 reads TGCGCCAGCAGCTCCCTAGTACAGAACACCGGGGAGCTGTTTTTT.

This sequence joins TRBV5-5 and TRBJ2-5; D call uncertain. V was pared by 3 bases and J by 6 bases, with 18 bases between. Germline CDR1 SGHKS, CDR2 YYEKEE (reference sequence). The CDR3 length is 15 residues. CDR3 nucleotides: TGTGCCAGCAGCTCTCCGTTTATGGGCGCGAAGACCCAGTACTTC. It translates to CASSSPFMGAKTQYF.

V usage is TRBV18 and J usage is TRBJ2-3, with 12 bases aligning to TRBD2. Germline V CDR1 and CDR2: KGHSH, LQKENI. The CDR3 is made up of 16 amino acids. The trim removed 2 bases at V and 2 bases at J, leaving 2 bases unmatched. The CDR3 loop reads CASSPGLAGTTDTQYF. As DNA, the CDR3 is TGTGCCAGCTCACCAGGACTAGCGGGGACCACAGATACGCAGTATTTT.

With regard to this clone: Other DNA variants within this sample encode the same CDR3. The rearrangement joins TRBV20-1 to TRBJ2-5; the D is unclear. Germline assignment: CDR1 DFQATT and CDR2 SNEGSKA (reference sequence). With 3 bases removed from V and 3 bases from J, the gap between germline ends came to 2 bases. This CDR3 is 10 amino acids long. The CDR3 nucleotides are TGCAGTGCTAGCGAAGAGACCCAGTACTTC. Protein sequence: CSASEETQYF.

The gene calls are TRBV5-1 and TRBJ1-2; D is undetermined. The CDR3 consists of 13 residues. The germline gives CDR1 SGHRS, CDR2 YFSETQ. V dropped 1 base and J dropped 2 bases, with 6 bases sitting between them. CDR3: CASSLNGNYGYTF. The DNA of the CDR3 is TGCGCCAGCAGCTTGAACGGGAACTATGGCTACACCTTC.

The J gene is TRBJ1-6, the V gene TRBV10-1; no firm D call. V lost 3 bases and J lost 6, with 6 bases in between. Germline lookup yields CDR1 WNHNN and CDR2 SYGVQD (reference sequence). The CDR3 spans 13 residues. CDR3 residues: CASSEVANSPLHF. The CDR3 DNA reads TGCGCCAGCAGTGAAGTGGCTAATTCACCCCTCCACTTT.

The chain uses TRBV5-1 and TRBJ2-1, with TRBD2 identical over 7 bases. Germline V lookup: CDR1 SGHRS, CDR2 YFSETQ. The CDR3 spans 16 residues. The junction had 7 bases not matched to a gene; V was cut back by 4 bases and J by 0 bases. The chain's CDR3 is CASSLLAASSYNEQFF. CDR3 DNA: TGCGCCAGCAGCCTTCTAGCGGCCAGCTCCTACAATGAGCAGTTCTTC. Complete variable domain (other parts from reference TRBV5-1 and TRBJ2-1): KAGVTQTPRYLIKTRGQQVTLSCSPISGHRSVSWYQQTPGQGLQFLFEYFSETQRNKGNFPGRFSGRQFSNSRSEMNVSTLELGDSALYLCASSLLAASSYNEQFFGPGTRLTVL.

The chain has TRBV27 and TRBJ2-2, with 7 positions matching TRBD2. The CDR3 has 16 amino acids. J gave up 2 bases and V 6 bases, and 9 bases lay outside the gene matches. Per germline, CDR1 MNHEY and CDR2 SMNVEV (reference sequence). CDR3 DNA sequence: TGTGCCAGCAGACACTGGCGGGGGACTAACACCGGGGAGCTGTTTTTT. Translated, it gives CASRHWRGTNTGELFF.

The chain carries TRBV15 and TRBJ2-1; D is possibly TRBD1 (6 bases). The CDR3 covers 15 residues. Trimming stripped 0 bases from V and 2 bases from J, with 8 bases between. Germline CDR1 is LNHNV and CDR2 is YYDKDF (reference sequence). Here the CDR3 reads CATSRERDTYNEQFF. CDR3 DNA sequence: TGTGCCACCAGCAGAGAACGGGACACCTACAATGAGCAGTTCTTC.

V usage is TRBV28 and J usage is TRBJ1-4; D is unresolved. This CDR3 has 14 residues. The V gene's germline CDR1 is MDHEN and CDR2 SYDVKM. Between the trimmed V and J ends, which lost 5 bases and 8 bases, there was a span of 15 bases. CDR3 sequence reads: CASSPGGRKEKLFF. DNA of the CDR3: TGTGCCAGCAGTCCAGGAGGGAGAAAGGAAAAACTGTTTTTT.

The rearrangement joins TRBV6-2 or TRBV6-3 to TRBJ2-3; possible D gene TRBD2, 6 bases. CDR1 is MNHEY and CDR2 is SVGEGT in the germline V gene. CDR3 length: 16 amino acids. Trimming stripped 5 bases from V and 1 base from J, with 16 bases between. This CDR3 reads CASSPPPGLRTDTQYF. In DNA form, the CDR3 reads TGTGCCAGCAGTCCCCCGCCGGGACTTCGCACAGATACGCAGTATTTT.

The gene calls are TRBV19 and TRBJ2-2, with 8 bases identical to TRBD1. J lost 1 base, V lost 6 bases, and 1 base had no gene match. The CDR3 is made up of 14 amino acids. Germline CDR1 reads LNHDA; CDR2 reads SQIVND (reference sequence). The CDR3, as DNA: TGTGCCAGTAGAGGGACAGGGAACACCGGGGAGCTGTTTTTT. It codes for CASRGTGNTGELFF. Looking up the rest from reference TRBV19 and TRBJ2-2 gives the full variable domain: DGGITQSPKYLFRKEGQNVTLSCEQNLNHDAMYWYRQDPGQGLRLIYYSQIVNDFQKGDIAEGYSVSREKKESFPLTVTSAQKNPTAFYLCASRGTGNTGELFFGEGSRLTVL.

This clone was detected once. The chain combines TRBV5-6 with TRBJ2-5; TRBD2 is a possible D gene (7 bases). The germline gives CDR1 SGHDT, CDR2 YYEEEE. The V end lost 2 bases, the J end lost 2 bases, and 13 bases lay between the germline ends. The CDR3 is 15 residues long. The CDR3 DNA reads TGTGCCAGCAGCTTCGCGGGGGCCAGACAAGAGACCCAGTACTTC. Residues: CASSFAGARQETQYF. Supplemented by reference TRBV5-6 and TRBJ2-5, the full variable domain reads DAGVTQSPTHLIKTRGQQVTLRCSPKSGHDTVSWYQQALGQGPQFIFQYYEEEERQRGNFPDRFSGHQFPNYSSELNVNALLLGDSALYLCASSFAGARQETQYFGPGTRLLVL.

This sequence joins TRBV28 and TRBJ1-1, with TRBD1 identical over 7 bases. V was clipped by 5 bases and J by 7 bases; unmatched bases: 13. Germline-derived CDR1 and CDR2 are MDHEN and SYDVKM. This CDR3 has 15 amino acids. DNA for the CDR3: TGTGCCAGCAGTCCGGGGACAGTAAGTAGCGTTGAAGCTTTCTTT. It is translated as CASSPGTVSSVEAFF.